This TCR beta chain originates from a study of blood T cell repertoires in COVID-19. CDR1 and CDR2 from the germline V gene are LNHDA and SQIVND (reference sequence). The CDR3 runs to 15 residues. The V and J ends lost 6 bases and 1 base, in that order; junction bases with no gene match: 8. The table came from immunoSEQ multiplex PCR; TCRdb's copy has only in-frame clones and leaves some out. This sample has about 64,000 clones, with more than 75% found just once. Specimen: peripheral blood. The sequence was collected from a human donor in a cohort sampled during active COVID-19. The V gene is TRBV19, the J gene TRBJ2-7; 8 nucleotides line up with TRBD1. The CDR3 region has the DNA TGTGCCAGTAGCAGCGGACAGGGACCTTCCTACGAGCAGTACTTC. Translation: CASSSGQGPSYEQYF.